This T cell receptor beta chain emerged from a study of blood T cells in healthy people across ages. This clonotype was counted ten times or more. The second PCR ran about 6 to 12 cycles with a sample-barcoded 5' primer and J-beta primers. One entry per CDR3 protein, called by TCRdb with MiXCR from the 5' RACE reads. Here the sample spans 750,000 to 950,000 distinct CDR3 sequences, around 29% being singletons. Researchers collected about 10 milliliters of peripheral blood from every single donor. This CDR3 is 12 amino acids long. Trimming stripped 3 bases from V and 13 bases from J, with 18 bases between. Germline assignment: CDR1 SQVTM and CDR2 ANQGSEA. The sample also formed part of further work on T cells of mothers and their children. Per that paper: No clone of persistent microchimeric T cells was detected.

The sequencing input was blood. The sequence came from a woman between 40 and 50 years old in good health. The rearrangement joins TRBV29-1 to TRBJ2-5; D possibly uses TRBD1 or TRBD2 (5 bases each). The CDR3 DNA reads TGCAGCGTTGAGGTTACCCAGGGACGTCCGTACTTC. It yields the protein CSVEVTQGRPYF.